This TCR beta chain was recorded in a study of blood T cell repertoires in COVID-19. About the study: The analysed material was cDNA or gDNA that came from T cells, B-cell-depleted T cells, or PBMCs.

TCRdb keeps only in-frame clones here, not all; method: immunoSEQ multiplex PCR. The repertoire consists of more than 150,000 clones, with over 75% occurring once and the leading ten covering over 12%. CDR3 size: 15 residues. Germline V gives CDR1 SGDLS, CDR2 YYNGEE. The ends lost 0 bases at V and 2 bases at J; junction bases unmatched: 2. The sequencing input was peripheral blood. The chain links TRBV9 to TRBJ2-1, with 7 bases matching TRBD2. The receptor's source is a middle-aged woman with acute or convalescent COVID-19. In DNA form, the CDR3 reads TGTGCCAGCAGCGTAGGGGGGGGTGCCTACAATGAGCAGTTCTTC. This codes for CASSVGGGAYNEQFF.